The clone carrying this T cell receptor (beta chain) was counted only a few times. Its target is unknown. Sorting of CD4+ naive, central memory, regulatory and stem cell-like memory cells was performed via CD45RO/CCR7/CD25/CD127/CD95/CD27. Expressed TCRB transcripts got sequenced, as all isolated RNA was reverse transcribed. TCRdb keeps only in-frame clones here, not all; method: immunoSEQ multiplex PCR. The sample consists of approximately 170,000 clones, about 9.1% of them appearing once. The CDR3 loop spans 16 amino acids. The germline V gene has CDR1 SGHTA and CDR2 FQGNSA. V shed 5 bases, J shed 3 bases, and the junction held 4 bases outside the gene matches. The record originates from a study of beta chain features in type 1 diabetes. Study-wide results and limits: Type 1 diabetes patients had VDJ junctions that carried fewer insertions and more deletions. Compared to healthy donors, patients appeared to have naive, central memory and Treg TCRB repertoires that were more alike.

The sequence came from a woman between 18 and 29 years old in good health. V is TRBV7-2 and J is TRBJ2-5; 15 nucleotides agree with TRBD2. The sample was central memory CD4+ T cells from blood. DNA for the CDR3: TGTGCCAGCAGCCCGGGACTAGCGGGGGGTGAAGAGACCCAGTACTTC. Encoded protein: CASSPGLAGGEETQYF.